This T cell receptor beta chain was captured by sequencing in a study of shared clonotypes between healthy human individuals. On the study more broadly: Each donor had three CD4 naive, three CD4 memory, two CD8 naive and one CD8 memory plate.

CDR1 and CDR2 (germline): SEHNR, FQNEAQ (reference sequence). The CDR3 has 14 residues. Trimming left V 7 bases short and J 1 base short, with 13 bases between. Splitting of each subset's genomic DNA was done evenly across several immunoSEQ plates. Assay: immunoSEQ multiplex PCR; the TCRdb copy retains only in-frame clones and omits some. The sample holds roughly 700,000 clones, 90% seen once. This chain connects TRBV7-9 to TRBJ1-1; D not certain. This receptor was taken from a man aged 18 to 30 in good health. Some clones in this sample may be carry-over from other donors' samples. The specimen sequenced was memory CD8+ T cells from PBMCs. Subset described: CD45RO+ cells pooled with CCR7-negative TemRA cells. The CDR3 sequence is CASTRVGGNTEAFF. The CDR3 DNA follows: TGTGCCAGCACCCGGGTGGGAGGGAACACTGAAGCTTTCTTT. Variable domain in full (rest from reference TRBV7-9 and TRBJ1-1): DTGVSQNPRHKITKRGQNVTFRCDPISEHNRLYWYRQTLGQGPEFLTYFQNEAQLEKSRLLSDRFSAERPKGSFSTLEIQRTEQGDSAMYLCASTRVGGNTEAFFGQGTRLTVV.